Below, 22 T cell receptor beta chains from the same sample are listed, as sequenced in a study of shared clonotypes between healthy human individuals. Using immunoSEQ multiplex PCR, the repertoire was profiled, and TCRdb retains in-frame clones only, with some absent. The table records 1.5 million to 1.9 million clones, nearly 99% of them present only once. Sequenced material: naive CD4+ T cells sorted from blood. Subset given: CD45RA+ positively selected. The source of these receptors is a man aged 25 to 45 in good health.

V and J are TRBV5-4 and TRBJ2-1; 11 positions match TRBD2. With V trimmed by 4 bases and J by 13 bases, 10 bases remained unmatched. This CDR3 is 14 amino acids long. Germline lookup yields CDR1 SGHNT and CDR2 YYREEE (reference sequence). The DNA of the CDR3 is TGTGCCAGCAGCCCCGGGACTAGCGGTGACTCCCAGTTCTTC. It is translated as CASSPGTSGDSQFF.

This chain joins TRBV7-9 and TRBJ2-5; unclear D gene. V gave up 5 bases and J gave up 2 bases, with 24 bases separating them. The CDR3 is made up of 18 amino acids. The germline CDR1 and CDR2 sequences are SEHNR and FQNEAQ (reference sequence). This CDR3 reads CASSPVRGRWLAQETQYF. The CDR3 DNA is TGTGCCAGCAGCCCTGTGCGTGGGCGGTGGCTGGCACAAGAGACCCAGTACTTC.

This chain uses TRBV5-1 with TRBJ2-7, with 7 bases lining up with TRBD1. In germline, CDR1 is SGHRS, CDR2 YFSETQ. CDR3 length: 15 residues. Trimming removed 4 bases from V and 1 base from J; junction bases left unmatched: 8. The CDR3 DNA reads as TGCGCCAGCAGCCTGGGGGACAGAGGGTCCTACGAGCAGTACTTC. Amino acids: CASSLGDRGSYEQYF.

The chain couples TRBV19 to TRBJ1-2, with D unclear. Trimming cost V 3 bases and J 6 bases, with 14 bases left between them. Per germline, CDR1 LNHDA and CDR2 SQIVND (reference sequence). CDR3 length: 14 residues. CDR3 bases: TGTGCCAGTAGTATTATTGGCAGTTCAGATGGCTACACCTTC. Its protein product is CASSIIGSSDGYTF.

This clone was recorded once. The CDR3 region has the DNA TGTGCCAGCAGCCTGGACATGGCTAGCGAAAAACTGTTTTTT. Its translation: CASSLDMASEKLFF. V gene TRBV5-5 combines with J gene TRBJ1-4, with a possible D match to TRBD1 (5 bases). This CDR3 region has 14 residues. Germline CDR1 reads SGHKS; CDR2 reads YYEKEE (reference sequence). The V gene lost 4 bases and the J gene lost 8 bases, with 15 bases spanning the gap. The full variable domain, completed using reference TRBV5-5 and TRBJ1-4, is DAGVTQSPTHLIKTRGQQVTLRCSPISGHKSVSWYQQVLGQGPQFIFQYYEKEERGRGNFPDRFSARQFPNYSSELNVNALLLGDSALYLCASSLDMASEKLFFGSGTQLSVL.

The chain employs TRBV11-3 and TRBJ2-1; 7 bases line up with TRBD2. This CDR3 comprises 17 residues. V was clipped by 1 base and J by 3 bases; unmatched bases: 9. Looked up from germline, CDR1 is SGHNT and CDR2 is YENEEA. Here the CDR3 reads CASSLGLGTTNYNEQFF. The CDR3 DNA reads as TGTGCCAGCAGCTTAGGATTGGGGACTACCAACTACAATGAGCAGTTCTTC.

This clone was observed a single time. The rearrangement joins TRBV18 to TRBJ1-1, with a possible D match to TRBD1 (5 bases). The CDR3 runs 18 residues. The germline V and J ends were trimmed by 3 bases and 3 bases, with 23 bases remaining between them. Germline CDR1 and CDR2: KGHSH and LQKENI. CDR3 amino acids: CASSPWQTRGYGDTEAFF. The CDR3 region has the DNA TGTGCCAGCTCACCGTGGCAGACTCGGGGCTATGGTGACACTGAAGCTTTCTTT.

The rearrangement uses TRBV7-2 and TRBJ2-7; 10 bases fit TRBD1. CDR1 and CDR2 (germline): SGHTA, FQGNSA. CDR3 size: 15 residues. Trimming removed 5 bases from V and 2 bases from J; junction bases left unmatched: 6. CDR3 residues: CASSLGTGDTYEQYF. In nucleotides, the CDR3 is TGTGCCAGCAGCCTGGGGACAGGGGACACCTACGAGCAGTACTTC. The whole variable domain, filled in from reference TRBV7-2 and TRBJ2-7, reads GAGVSQSPSNKVTEKGKDVELRCDPISGHTALYWYRQSLGQGLEFLIYFQGNSAPDKSGLPSDRFSAERTGGSVSTLTIQRTQQEDSAVYLCASSLGTGDTYEQYFGPGTRLTVT.

V and J are TRBV2 and TRBJ2-7, with 12 nucleotides matching TRBD1. This CDR3 spans 15 amino acids. V gave up 5 bases and J gave up 3 bases; unmatched junction bases: 5. The germline CDR1 and CDR2 sequences are SNHLY and FYNNEI. As DNA, the CDR3 is TGTGCCAGCAGTATCGGGACAGGGGGCGGCTACGAGCAGTACTTC. This codes for CASSIGTGGGYEQYF. The complete variable domain, with remaining parts taken from reference TRBV2 and TRBJ2-7, reads EPEVTQTPSHQVTQMGQEVILRCVPISNHLYFYWYRQILGQKVEFLVSFYNNEISEKSEIFDDQFSVERPDGSNFTLKIRSTKLEDSAMYFCASSIGTGGGYEQYFGPGTRLTVT.

As for this clone: Other DNA sequences of this sample code for an identical CDR3. CDR3 loop: CASSSDSNQPQHF. The CDR3 nucleotides are TGCGCCAGCAGCTCGGACAGCAATCAGCCCCAGCATTTT. The chain is built from TRBV5-1 and TRBJ1-5; no firm D call. Germline V gene data show CDR1 as SGHRS and CDR2 as YFSETQ. Trimming pared 3 bases from V and 1 base from J, leaving 5 bases between. This CDR3 comprises 13 residues.

The chain is built from TRBV5-1 and TRBJ2-1, with TRBD2 identical over 12 bases. This CDR3 is 15 amino acids long. Unmatched junction bases numbered 6, after V lost 2 bases and J lost 9 bases. CDR1 is SGHRS and CDR2 is YFSETQ in the germline V gene. CDR3 sequence (DNA): TGCGCCAGCAGCTTTCTAGCGGGAGGGCTGGTTGAGCAGTTCTTC. Translating it yields CASSFLAGGLVEQFF. Full variable domain (remainder filled in from reference TRBV5-1 and TRBJ2-1): KAGVTQTPRYLIKTRGQQVTLSCSPISGHRSVSWYQQTPGQGLQFLFEYFSETQRNKGNFPGRFSGRQFSNSRSEMNVSTLELGDSALYLCASSFLAGGLVEQFFGPGTRLTVL.

This rearrangement joins TRBV10-3 to TRBJ2-3; 12 bases match TRBD1. The germline CDR1 and CDR2 sequences are ENHRY and SYGVKD. This CDR3 spans 14 amino acids. Trimming removed 11 bases from V and 2 bases from J; junction bases left unmatched: 5. The CDR3 DNA follows: TGTGCCTCCGGGGGACAGGGGGCCACAGATACGCAGTATTTT. Translation: CASGGQGATDTQYF.

The J gene is TRBJ1-2, the V gene TRBV6-5, with a tentative D call TRBD1 (5 bases). V was pared by 3 bases and J by 6 bases, with 14 bases between. The CDR3 is 14 residues long. Germline CDR1 is MNHEY and CDR2 is SVGAGI. The CDR3 nucleotides read TGTGCCAGCAGTTATTGGCAGGGTGAAAATGGCTACACCTTC. It specifies CASSYWQGENGYTF.

This chain links TRBV6-6 with TRBJ1-1, with D hard to call. This CDR3 contains 14 residues. CDR1 and CDR2 (germline): MNHNY, SVGAGI (reference sequence). Trimming took off 0 bases at V and 4 bases at J, with 9 bases between the two ends. As DNA, the CDR3 is TGTGCCAGCAGTTACTCATATGGAGGCACTGAAGCTTTCTTT. Protein sequence: CASSYSYGGTEAFF.

The gene calls are TRBV7-5 and TRBJ1-1. TRBV7-5 is marked as a pseudogene. The CDR3 contains 14 residues. Written as DNA, the CDR3 is TGTGTCAGAAGCTTAAAACCCCATAACACTGAAGCTTTCTTT. Protein product: CVRSLKPHNTEAFF.

V and J are TRBV2 and TRBJ2-2, with D possibly TRBD2 on 6 matching bases. The length of the CDR3 is 17 residues. Germline V gene lookup returns CDR1 SNHLY and CDR2 FYNNEI. The V end lost 3 bases, the J end lost 4 bases, and 18 bases lay between the germline ends. The CDR3 region has the DNA TGTGCCAGCAGTGAGTTGAACTCGGGACTTTTCACCGGGGAGCTGTTTTTT. This gives the protein CASSELNSGLFTGELFF.

The J gene is TRBJ2-6, the V gene TRBV28; D is uncertain. The germline V gene has CDR1 MDHEN and CDR2 SYDVKM. The V and J ends lost 3 bases and 0 bases respectively, with 3 bases between them. The CDR3 is 14 amino acids. CDR3 nucleotides: TGTGCCAGCAGTTTGCTCTCTGGGGCCAACGTCCTGACTTTC. Amino acids: CASSLLSGANVLTF. The full variable domain, rest sourced from reference TRBV28 and TRBJ2-6, is DVKVTQSSRYLVKRTGEKVFLECVQDMDHENMFWYRQDPGLGLRLIYFSYDVKMKEKGDIPEGYSVSREKKERFSLILESASTNQTSMYLCASSLLSGANVLTFGAGSRLTVL.

V gene TRBV6-5 combines with J gene TRBJ2-7, with 7 bases fitting TRBD1. CDR3 length: 15 residues. V was clipped by 0 bases and J by 1 base; unmatched bases: 3. Germline values: CDR1 MNHEY, CDR2 SVGAGI. CDR3 bases: TGTGCCAGCAGTTACTCGGGGACAGCATCCTACGAGCAGTACTTC. Protein product: CASSYSGTASYEQYF.

The chain links TRBV7-2 to TRBJ1-2; the match to TRBD1 covers 12 bases. The CDR3 totals 16 residues. The V gene end was trimmed by 3 bases and the J gene end by 4 bases; junction bases not matched to a gene: 6. Germline CDR1 SGHTA, CDR2 FQGNSA. The CDR3 sequence: CASSLTGTGGAYGYTF. The CDR3 DNA reads TGTGCCAGCAGCTTGACCGGGACAGGGGGCGCCTATGGCTACACCTTC.

V is TRBV7-9 and J is TRBJ2-1; D is unclear. Germline V gene lookup returns CDR1 SEHNR and CDR2 FQNEAQ (reference sequence). This CDR3 is 14 amino acids long. V lost 1 base, J lost 6 bases, and 10 bases lay in between. The CDR3 protein is CASSLVGAPNEQFF. The CDR3 DNA reads as TGTGCCAGCAGCTTAGTCGGAGCACCCAATGAGCAGTTCTTC.

The chain links TRBV10-3 to TRBJ2-3, with D perhaps being TRBD1 or TRBD2 (5 bases each). Germline lookup yields CDR1 ENHRY and CDR2 SYGVKD. V dropped 0 bases and J dropped 0 bases, with 13 bases sitting between them. This CDR3 spans 17 amino acids. The CDR3 region has the DNA TGTGCCATCAGTGAGTCGATGGGGACGGTGAGCACAGATACGCAGTATTTT. As protein: CAISESMGTVSTDTQYF.

This sequence joins TRBV18 and TRBJ2-7, with TRBD2 identical over 12 bases. V shed 10 bases, J shed 5 bases, and the junction held 9 bases outside the gene matches. Germline loops: CDR1 KGHSH, CDR2 LQKENI. The length of the CDR3 is 14 residues. In DNA form, the CDR3 reads TGTGCCACCAATAGACTAGCGGGAGCGCACGAGCAGTACTTC. Protein sequence: CATNRLAGAHEQYF. The full variable domain, completed using reference TRBV18 and TRBJ2-7, is NAGVMQNPRHLVRRRGQEARLRCSPMKGHSHVYWYRQLPEEGLKFMVYLQKENIIDESGMPKERFSAEFPKEGPSILRIQQVVRGDSAAYFCATNRLAGAHEQYFGPGTRLTVT.